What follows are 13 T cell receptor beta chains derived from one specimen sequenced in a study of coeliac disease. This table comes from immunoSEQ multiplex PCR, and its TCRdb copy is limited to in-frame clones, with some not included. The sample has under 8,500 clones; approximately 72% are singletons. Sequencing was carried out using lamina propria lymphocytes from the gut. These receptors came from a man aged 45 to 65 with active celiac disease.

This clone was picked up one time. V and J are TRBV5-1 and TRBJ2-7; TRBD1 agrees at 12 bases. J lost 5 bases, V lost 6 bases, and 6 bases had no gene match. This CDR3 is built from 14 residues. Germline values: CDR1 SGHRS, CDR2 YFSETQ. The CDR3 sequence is CASTKGTGGNEQYF. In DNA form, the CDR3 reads TGCGCCAGCACGAAAGGGACAGGGGGCAACGAGCAGTACTTC.

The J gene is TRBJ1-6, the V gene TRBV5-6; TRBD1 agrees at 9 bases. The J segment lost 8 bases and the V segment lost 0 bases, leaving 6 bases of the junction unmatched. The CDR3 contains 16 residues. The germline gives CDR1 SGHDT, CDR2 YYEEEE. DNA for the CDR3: TGTGCCAGCAGCTTGGTCGACAGGGGGGGATATTCACCCCTCCACTTT. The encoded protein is CASSLVDRGGYSPLHF.

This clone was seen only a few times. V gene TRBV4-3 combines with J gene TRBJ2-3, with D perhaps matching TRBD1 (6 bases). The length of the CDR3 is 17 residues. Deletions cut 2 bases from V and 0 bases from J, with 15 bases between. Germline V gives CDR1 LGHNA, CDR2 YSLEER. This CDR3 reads CASSQLGQSVSTDTQYF. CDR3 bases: TGCGCCAGCAGCCAACTTGGACAGTCGGTGAGCACAGATACGCAGTATTTT.

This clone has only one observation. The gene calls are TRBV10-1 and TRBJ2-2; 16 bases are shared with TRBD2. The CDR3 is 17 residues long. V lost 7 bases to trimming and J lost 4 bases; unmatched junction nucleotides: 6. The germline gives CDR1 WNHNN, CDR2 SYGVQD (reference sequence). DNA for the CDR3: TGCGCCAGCAAGCCGGGACTAGCGGGAGGGGTCACCGGGGAGCTGTTTTTT. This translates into CASKPGLAGGVTGELFF.

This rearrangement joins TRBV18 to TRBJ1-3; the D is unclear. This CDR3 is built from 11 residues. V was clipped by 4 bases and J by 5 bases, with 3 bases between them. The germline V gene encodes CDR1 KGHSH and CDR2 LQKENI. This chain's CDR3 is CASSQRNTIYF. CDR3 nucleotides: TGTGCCAGCTCACAGCGAAACACCATATATTTT.

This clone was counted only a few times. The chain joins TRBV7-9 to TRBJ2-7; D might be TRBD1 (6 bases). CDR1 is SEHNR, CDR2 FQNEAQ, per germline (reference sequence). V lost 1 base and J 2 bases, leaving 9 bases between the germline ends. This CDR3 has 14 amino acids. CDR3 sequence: CASSLGTDAYEQYF. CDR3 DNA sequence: TGTGCCAGCAGCTTAGGGACAGACGCCTACGAGCAGTACTTC.

CDR3 DNA: TGTGCCAGCAGCTCGAACCGGGACAGGGAATTCTACGAGCAGTACTTC. It specifies CASSSNRDREFYEQYF. This chain connects TRBV7-9 to TRBJ2-7, with 9 bases lining up with TRBD1. The CDR3 extends over 16 amino acids. V dropped 4 bases and J dropped 3; count of bases not matched to a gene: 10. In germline, CDR1 is SEHNR, CDR2 FQNEAQ (reference sequence).

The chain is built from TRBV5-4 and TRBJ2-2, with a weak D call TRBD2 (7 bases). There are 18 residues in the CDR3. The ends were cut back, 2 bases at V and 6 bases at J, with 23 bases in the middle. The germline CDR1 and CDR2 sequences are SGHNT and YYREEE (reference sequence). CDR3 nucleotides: TGTGCCAGCAGCTTACAAACATCTCGCGGGGGCCGGGCCGGGGAGCTGTTTTTT. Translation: CASSLQTSRGGRAGELFF.

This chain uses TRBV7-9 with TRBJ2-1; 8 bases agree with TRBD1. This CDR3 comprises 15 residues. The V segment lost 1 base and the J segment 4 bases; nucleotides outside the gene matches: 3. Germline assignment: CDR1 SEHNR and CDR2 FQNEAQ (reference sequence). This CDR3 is CASSLVTGVYNEQFF. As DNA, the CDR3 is TGTGCCAGCAGCTTAGTGACAGGGGTATACAATGAGCAGTTCTTC.

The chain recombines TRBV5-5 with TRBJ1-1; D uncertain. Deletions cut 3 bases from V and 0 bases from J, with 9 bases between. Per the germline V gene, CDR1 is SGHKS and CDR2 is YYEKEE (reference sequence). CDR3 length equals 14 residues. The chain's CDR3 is CASSYTTLNTEAFF. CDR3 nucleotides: TGTGCCAGCAGCTACACTACCCTGAACACTGAAGCTTTCTTT.

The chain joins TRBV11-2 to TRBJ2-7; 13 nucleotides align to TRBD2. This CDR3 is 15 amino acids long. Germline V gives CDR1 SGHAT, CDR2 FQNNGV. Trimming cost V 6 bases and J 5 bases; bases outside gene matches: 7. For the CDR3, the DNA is TGTGCCAGCAGTTTACTAGCGGGGGGGCCAGACGAGCAGTACTTC. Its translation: CASSLLAGGPDEQYF.

CDR3 nucleotide sequence: TGTGCCAGTAGTATAGATCACAGGATCTACGAGCAGTACTTC. Translated, it gives CASSIDHRIYEQYF. V usage is TRBV19 and J usage is TRBJ2-7, with D possibly TRBD1 on 5 matching bases. This CDR3 comprises 14 residues. V was trimmed by 0 bases and J by 3 bases, leaving 9 bases between them. In germline, CDR1 is LNHDA, CDR2 SQIVND (reference sequence). Full variable domain (rest looked up from reference TRBV19 and TRBJ2-7): DGGITQSPKYLFRKEGQNVTLSCEQNLNHDAMYWYRQDPGQGLRLIYYSQIVNDFQKGDIAEGYSVSREKKESFPLTVTSAQKNPTAFYLCASSIDHRIYEQYFGPGTRLTVT.

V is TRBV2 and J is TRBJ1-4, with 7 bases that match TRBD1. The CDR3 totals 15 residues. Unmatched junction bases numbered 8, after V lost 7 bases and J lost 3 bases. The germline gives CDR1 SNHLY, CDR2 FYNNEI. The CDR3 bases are TGTGCCAGCACCGACATTGGGACAGCTAATGAAAAACTGTTTTTT. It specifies CASTDIGTANEKLFF. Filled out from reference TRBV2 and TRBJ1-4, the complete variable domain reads EPEVTQTPSHQVTQMGQEVILRCVPISNHLYFYWYRQILGQKVEFLVSFYNNEISEKSEIFDDQFSVERPDGSNFTLKIRSTKLEDSAMYFCASTDIGTANEKLFFGSGTQLSVL.